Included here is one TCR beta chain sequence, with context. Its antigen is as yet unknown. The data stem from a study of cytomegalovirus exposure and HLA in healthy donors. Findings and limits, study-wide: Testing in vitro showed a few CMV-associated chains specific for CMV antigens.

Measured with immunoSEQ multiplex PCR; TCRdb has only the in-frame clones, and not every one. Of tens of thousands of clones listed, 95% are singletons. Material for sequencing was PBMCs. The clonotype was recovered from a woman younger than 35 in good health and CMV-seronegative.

The CDR3 here is CASTLFGQAVGYNEQFF. CDR3 nucleotides: TGTGCCAGCACGCTGTTCGGACAAGCCGTGGGGTACAATGAGCAGTTCTTC. The rearrangement joins TRBV7-9 to TRBJ2-1, with D maybe TRBD1 (5 bases). Trimming left V 7 bases short and J 4 bases short, with 23 bases between. The germline V gene has CDR1 SEHNR and CDR2 FQNEAQ (reference sequence). This CDR3 is 17 amino acids long. Supplemented by reference TRBV7-9 and TRBJ2-1, the full variable domain reads DTGVSQNPRHKITKRGQNVTFRCDPISEHNRLYWYRQTLGQGPEFLTYFQNEAQLEKSRLLSDRFSAERPKGSFSTLEIQRTEQGDSAMYLCASTLFGQAVGYNEQFFGPGTRLTVL.